The 9 T cell receptor beta chains listed next were all sequenced from one sample in a study of T cell responses to AZD1222 COVID-19 vaccine. Some clones are missing from TCRdb's copy, which holds only in-frame ones; the method was immunoSEQ multiplex PCR. The sample holds approximately 150,000 clones; more than 85% are singletons and the top ten take around 5%. Sequenced material: peripheral blood, taken on day 0 of AZD1222 vaccination. The receptors stem from an adult in good health.

The chain uses TRBV7-2 and TRBJ1-5; TRBD1 agrees at 8 bases. Germline-derived CDR1 and CDR2 are SGHTA and FQGNSA. This CDR3 comprises 16 residues. With 2 bases clipped from V and 7 bases from J, the junction kept 10 bases outside the gene matches. The CDR3 is CASSLYAGGADQPQHF. The DNA of the CDR3 is TGTGCCAGCAGCTTATATGCAGGGGGCGCCGACCAGCCCCAGCATTTT.

The chain links TRBV7-2 to TRBJ1-1; D not resolved. Trimming removed 8 bases at V and 5 bases at J, with 9 bases between. Germline values: CDR1 SGHTA, CDR2 FQGNSA. This CDR3 comprises 11 residues. In DNA form, the CDR3 reads TGTGCCAGCGCAGCGTGGACTGAAGCTTTCTTT. Its protein is CASAAWTEAFF.

The gene calls are TRBV5-1 and TRBJ2-7; no definite D call. The CDR3 is made up of 15 amino acids. The V gene's germline CDR1 is SGHRS and CDR2 YFSETQ. Trimming pared 5 bases from V and 0 bases from J, leaving 15 bases between. The CDR3 spells CASRSSFPSSYEQYF. The CDR3 DNA is TGCGCCAGCAGGAGTTCATTCCCTAGCTCCTACGAGCAGTACTTC.

V is TRBV6-6 and J is TRBJ2-7, with D tentatively TRBD1 or TRBD2 (5 bases each). V lost 2 bases, J lost 3 bases, and 11 bases lay in between. CDR1 MNHNY and CDR2 SVGAGI come from the germline V gene (reference sequence). The CDR3 spans 14 residues. CDR3 DNA sequence: TGTGCCAGCAGTTACCCCGGGGCAGGCTACGAGCAGTACTTC. This encodes CASSYPGAGYEQYF.

In its sample, this clone was seen once. The chain carries TRBV6-2 or TRBV6-3 and TRBJ2-5; weak D call: TRBD2 (6 bases). The germline V gene encodes CDR1 MNHEY and CDR2 SVGEGT. Deletions cut 3 bases from V and 0 bases from J, with 11 bases between. The CDR3 extends over 15 amino acids. CDR3 in amino acids: CASSYYGSYQETQYF. The DNA of the CDR3 is TGTGCCAGCAGTTATTACGGGAGCTACCAAGAGACCCAGTACTTC.

V and J are TRBV27 and TRBJ1-6; the D is unclear. CDR3 size: 13 residues. The V gene lost 2 bases and the J gene lost 9 bases, with 8 bases spanning the gap. Looked up from germline, CDR1 is MNHEY and CDR2 is SMNVEV (reference sequence). Here the CDR3 reads CASSLDRVSPLHF. CDR3 sequence (DNA): TGTGCCAGCAGTTTAGATCGGGTTTCACCCCTCCACTTT.

The sample holds a few counts of this clone. The V gene is TRBV10-2, the J gene TRBJ2-7, with D possibly being TRBD2 (6 bases). Germline V gene data show CDR1 as WSHSY and CDR2 as SAAADI. The CDR3 runs 12 residues. Trimming removed 6 bases at V and 6 bases at J, with 12 bases between. CDR3 in DNA: TGCGCCAGCAGGGAGGGGAGTGGCGAGCAGTACTTC. Translation gives CASREGSGEQYF.

The V gene is TRBV6-2 or TRBV6-3, the J gene TRBJ1-5, with 7 positions matching TRBD1. V was pared by 2 bases and J by 11 bases, with 12 bases of the junction left unmatched. CDR3 length: 15 amino acids. Germline assignment: CDR1 MNHEY and CDR2 SVGEGT. This CDR3 is CASSYPQGVAATQHF. For the CDR3, the DNA is TGTGCCAGCAGTTACCCTCAGGGGGTGGCGGCAACCCAGCATTTT.

This chain uses TRBV4-1 with TRBJ2-7, with D unclear. Trimming took 3 bases from V and 3 from J, leaving 3 bases between them. This CDR3 region has 11 residues. CDR1 is MGHRA, CDR2 YSYEKL, per germline. CDR3 residues: CASSHNYEQYF. In nucleotides, the CDR3 is TGCGCCAGCAGCCACAACTACGAGCAGTACTTC.